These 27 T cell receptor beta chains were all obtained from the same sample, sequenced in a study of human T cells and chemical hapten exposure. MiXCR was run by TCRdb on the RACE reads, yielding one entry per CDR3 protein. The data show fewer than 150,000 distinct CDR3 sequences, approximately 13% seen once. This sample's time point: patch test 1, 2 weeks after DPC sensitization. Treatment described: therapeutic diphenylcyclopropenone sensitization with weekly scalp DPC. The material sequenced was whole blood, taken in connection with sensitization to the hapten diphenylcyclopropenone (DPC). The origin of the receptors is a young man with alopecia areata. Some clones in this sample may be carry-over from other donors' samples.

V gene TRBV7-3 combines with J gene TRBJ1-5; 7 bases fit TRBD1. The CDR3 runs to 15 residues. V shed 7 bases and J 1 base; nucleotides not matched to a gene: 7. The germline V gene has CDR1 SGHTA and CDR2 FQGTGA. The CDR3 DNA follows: TGTGCCAGCACCTCCGCAGGGGGAAGCAATCAGCCCCAGCATTTT. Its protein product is CASTSAGGSNQPQHF. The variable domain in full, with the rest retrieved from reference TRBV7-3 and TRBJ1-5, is GAGVSQTPSNKVTEKGKYVELRCDPISGHTALYWYRQSLGQGPEFLIYFQGTGAADDSGLPNDRFFAVRPEGSVSTLKIQRTERGDSAVYLCASTSAGGSNQPQHFGDGTRLSIL.

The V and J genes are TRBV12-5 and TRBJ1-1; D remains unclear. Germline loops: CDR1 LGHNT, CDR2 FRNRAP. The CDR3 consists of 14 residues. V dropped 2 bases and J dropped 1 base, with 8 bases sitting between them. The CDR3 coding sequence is TGTGCTAGTGGTTTGTGGCAAGAGAACACTGAAGCTTTCTTT. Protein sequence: CASGLWQENTEAFF.

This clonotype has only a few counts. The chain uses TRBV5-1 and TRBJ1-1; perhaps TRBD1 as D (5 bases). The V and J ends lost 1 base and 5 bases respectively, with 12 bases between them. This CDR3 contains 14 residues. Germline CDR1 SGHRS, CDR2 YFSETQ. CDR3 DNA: TGCGCCAGCAGCTTGATAAAAGGGGAGACTGAAGCTTTCTTT. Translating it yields CASSLIKGETEAFF.

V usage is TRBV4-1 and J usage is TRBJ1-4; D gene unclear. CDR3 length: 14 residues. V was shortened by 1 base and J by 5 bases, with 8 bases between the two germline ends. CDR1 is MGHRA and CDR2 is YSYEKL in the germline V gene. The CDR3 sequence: CASSQGAMNEKLFF. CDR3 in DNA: TGCGCCAGCAGCCAAGGGGCCATGAATGAAAAACTGTTTTTT.

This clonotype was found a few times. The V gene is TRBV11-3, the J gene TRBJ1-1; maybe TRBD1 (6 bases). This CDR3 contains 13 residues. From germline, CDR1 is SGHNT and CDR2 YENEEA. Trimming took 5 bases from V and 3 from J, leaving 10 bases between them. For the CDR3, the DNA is TGTGCCAGCAGCCAAGGACAGTACACTGAAGCTTTCTTT. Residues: CASSQGQYTEAFF.

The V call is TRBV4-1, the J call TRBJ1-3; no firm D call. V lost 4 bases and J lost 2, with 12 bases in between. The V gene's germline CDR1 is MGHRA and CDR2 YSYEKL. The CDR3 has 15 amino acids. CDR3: CASSLNLLPGNTIYF. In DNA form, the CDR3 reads TGCGCCAGCAGCCTCAACTTGCTCCCTGGAAACACCATATATTTT.

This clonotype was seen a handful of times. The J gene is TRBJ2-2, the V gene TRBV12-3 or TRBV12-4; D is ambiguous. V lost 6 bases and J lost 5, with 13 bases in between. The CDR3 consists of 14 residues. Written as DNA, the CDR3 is TGTGCCAGCAGCCCCGTGGACGGAACCGGGGAGCTGTTTTTT. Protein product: CASSPVDGTGELFF.

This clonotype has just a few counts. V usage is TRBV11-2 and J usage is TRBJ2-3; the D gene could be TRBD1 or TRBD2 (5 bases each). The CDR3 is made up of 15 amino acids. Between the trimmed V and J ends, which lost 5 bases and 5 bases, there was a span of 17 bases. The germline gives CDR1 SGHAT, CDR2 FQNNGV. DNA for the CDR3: TGTGCCAGCAGCCGTACCGGGACCCAAGGAGATACGCAGTATTTT. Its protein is CASSRTGTQGDTQYF. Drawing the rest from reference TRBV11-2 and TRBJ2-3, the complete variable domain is EAGVAQSPRYKIIEKRQSVAFWCNPISGHATLYWYQQILGQGPKLLIQFQNNGVVDDSQLPKDRFSAERLKGVDSTLKIQPAKLEDSAVYLCASSRTGTQGDTQYFGPGTRLTVL.

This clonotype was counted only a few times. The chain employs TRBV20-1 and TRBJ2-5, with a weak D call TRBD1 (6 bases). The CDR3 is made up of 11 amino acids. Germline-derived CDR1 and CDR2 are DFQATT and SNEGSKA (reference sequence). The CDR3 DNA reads TGCAGACGGCTGGGACATCAGACCCAGTACTTC. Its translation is CRRLGHQTQYF.

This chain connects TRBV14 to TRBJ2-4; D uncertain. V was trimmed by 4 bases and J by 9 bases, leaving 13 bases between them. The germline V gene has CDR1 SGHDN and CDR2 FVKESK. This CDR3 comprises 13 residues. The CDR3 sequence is CASSPLEMAIQYF. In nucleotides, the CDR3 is TGTGCCAGCAGCCCCCTTGAAATGGCCATTCAGTACTTC.

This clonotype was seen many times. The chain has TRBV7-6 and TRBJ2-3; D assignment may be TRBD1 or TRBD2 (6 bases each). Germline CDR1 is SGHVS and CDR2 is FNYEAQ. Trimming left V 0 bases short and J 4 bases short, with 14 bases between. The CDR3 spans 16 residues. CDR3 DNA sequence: TGTGCCAGCAGCTTAGCGCATTGGGGGGCTGCAGATACGCAGTATTTT. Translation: CASSLAHWGAADTQYF.

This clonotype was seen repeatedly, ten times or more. The CDR3 loop is CASSFRRRETQYF. CDR3 nucleotide sequence: TGTGCCAGCAGCTTTCGGCGCCGAGAGACCCAGTACTTC. The V and J genes are TRBV5-6 and TRBJ2-5; D not resolved. Germline values: CDR1 SGHDT, CDR2 YYEEEE. Trimming pared 2 bases from V and 4 bases from J, leaving 9 bases between. The CDR3 covers 13 residues.

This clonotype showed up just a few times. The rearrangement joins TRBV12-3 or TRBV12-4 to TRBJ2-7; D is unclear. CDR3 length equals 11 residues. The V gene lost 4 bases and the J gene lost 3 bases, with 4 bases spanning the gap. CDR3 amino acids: CASSSGYEQYV. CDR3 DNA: TGTGCCAGCAGTTCCGGCTACGAGCAGTACGTC.

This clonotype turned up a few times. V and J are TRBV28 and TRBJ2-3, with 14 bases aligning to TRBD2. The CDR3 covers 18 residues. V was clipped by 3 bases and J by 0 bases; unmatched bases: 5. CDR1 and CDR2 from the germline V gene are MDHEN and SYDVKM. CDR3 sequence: CASSLGLAGDRSTDTQYF. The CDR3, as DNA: TGTGCCAGCAGTTTGGGACTAGCGGGGGATCGGAGCACAGATACGCAGTATTTT.

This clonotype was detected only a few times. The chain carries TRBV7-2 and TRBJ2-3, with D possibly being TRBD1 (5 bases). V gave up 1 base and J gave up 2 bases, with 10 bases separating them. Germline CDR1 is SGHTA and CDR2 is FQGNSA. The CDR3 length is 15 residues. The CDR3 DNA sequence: TGTGCCAGCAGCTTAGTTAAGGGGAACACAGATACGCAGTATTTT. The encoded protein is CASSLVKGNTDTQYF.

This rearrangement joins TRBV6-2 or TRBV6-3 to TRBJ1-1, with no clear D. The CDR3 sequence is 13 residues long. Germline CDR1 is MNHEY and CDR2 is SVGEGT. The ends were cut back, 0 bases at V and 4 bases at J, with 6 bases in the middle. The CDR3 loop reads CASSYSRGTEAFF. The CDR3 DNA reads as TGTGCCAGCAGTTACTCTCGGGGCACTGAAGCTTTCTTT.

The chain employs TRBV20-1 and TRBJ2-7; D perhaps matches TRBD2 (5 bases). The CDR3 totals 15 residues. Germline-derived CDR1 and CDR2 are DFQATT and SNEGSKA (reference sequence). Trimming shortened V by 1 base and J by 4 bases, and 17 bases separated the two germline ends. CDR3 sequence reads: CSARVGVAYYYEQYF. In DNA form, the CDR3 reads TGCAGTGCTAGAGTCGGAGTAGCGTATTATTACGAGCAGTACTTC.

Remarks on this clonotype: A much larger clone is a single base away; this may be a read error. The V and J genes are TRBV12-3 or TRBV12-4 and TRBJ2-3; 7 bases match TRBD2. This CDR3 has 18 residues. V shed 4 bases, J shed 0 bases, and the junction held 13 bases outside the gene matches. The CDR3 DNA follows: TGTGCCAGCAGTTCCCCTGTTGGACTAGTCACGAGCACAGATACGCAGTATTTT. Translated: CASSSPVGLVTSTDTQYF.

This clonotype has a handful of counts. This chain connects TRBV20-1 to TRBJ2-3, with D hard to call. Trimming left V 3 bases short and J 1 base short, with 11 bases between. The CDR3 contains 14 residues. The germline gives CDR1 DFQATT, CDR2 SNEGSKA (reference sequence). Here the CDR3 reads CSASPPARTDTQYF. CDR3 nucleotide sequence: TGCAGTGCTAGCCCCCCCGCCCGCACAGATACGCAGTATTTT.

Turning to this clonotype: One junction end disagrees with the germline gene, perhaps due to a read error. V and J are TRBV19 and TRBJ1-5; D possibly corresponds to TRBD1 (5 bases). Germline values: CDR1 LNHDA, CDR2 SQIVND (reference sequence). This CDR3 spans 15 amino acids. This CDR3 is CASMEETGGTQSQHF. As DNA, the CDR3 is TGTGCCAGTATGGAAGAGACGGGAGGGACTCAGTCCCAGCATTTT.

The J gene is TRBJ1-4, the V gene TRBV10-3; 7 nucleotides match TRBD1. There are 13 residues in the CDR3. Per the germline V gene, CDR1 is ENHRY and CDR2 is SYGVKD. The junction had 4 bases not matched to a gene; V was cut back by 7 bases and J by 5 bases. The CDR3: CAITGQLNEKLFF. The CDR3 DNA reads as TGTGCCATCACGGGACAGCTCAATGAAAAACTGTTTTTT.

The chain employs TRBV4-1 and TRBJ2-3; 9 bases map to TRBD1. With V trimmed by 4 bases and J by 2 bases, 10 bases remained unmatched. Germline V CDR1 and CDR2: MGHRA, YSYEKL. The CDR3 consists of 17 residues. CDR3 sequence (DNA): TGCGCCAGCAGCCTTCAAACCGGGACAGGGATCACAGATACGCAGTATTTT. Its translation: CASSLQTGTGITDTQYF.

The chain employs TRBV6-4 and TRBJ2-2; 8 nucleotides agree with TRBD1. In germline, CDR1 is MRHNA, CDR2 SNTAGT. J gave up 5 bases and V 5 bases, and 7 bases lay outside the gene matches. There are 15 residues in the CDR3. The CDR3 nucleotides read TGTGCCAGCAGTACCGGACAGGGACGGACCGGGGAGCTGTTTTTT. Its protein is CASSTGQGRTGELFF.

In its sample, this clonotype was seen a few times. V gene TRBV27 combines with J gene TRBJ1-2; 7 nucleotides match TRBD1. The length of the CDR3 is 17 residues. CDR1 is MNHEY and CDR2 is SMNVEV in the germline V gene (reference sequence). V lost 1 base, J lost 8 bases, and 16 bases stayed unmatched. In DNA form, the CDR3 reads TGTGCCAGCAGTTTATTTGCTGGGGGAACAGGGGTGAACGGCTACACCTTC. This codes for CASSLFAGGTGVNGYTF.

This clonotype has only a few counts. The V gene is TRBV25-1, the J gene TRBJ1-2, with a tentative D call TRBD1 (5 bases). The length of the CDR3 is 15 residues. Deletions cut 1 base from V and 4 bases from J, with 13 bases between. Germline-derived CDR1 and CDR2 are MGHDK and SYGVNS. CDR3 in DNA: TGTGCCAGCAGTGAATTCTCGTCGGGGGTCTATGGCTACACCTTC. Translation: CASSEFSSGVYGYTF.

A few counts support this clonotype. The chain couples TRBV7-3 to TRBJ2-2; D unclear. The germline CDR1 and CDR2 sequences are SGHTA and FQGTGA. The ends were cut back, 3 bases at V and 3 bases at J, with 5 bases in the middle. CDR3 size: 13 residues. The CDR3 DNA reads TGTGCCAGCAGCTTCCGAGACACCGGGGAGCTGTTTTTT. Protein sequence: CASSFRDTGELFF.

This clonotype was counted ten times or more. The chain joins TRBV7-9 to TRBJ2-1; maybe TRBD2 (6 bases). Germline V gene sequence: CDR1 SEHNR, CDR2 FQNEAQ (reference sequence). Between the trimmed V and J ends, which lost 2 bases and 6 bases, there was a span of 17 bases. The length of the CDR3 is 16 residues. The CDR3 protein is CASSLFPKGLSNEQFF. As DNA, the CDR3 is TGTGCCAGCAGCTTATTCCCGAAGGGACTTAGCAATGAGCAGTTCTTC. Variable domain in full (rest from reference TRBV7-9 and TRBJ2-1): DTGVSQNPRHKITKRGQNVTFRCDPISEHNRLYWYRQTLGQGPEFLTYFQNEAQLEKSRLLSDRFSAERPKGSFSTLEIQRTEQGDSAMYLCASSLFPKGLSNEQFFGPGTRLTVL.